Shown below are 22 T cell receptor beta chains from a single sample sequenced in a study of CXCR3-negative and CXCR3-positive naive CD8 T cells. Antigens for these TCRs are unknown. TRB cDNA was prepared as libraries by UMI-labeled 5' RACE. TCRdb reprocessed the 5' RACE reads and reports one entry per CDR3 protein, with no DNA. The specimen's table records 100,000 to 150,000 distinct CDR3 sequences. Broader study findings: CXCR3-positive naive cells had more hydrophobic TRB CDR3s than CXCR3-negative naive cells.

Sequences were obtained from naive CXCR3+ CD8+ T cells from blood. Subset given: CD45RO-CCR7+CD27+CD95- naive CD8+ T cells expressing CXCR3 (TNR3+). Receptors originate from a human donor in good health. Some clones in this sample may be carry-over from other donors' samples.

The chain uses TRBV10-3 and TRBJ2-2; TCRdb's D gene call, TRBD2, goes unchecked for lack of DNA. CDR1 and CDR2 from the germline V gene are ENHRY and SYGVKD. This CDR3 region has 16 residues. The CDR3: CAIGTSGETNTGELFF.

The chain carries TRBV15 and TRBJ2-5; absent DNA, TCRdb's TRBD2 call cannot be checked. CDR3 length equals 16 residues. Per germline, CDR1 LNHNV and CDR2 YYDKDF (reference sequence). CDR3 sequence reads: CATSRDRLGLQETQYF.

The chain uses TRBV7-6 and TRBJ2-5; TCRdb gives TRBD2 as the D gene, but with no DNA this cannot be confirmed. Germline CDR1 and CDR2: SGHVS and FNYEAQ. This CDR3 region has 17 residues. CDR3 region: CASSLEAAGMYQETQYF.

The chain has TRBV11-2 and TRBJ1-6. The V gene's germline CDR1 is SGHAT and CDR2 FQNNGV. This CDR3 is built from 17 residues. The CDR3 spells CASSLGTGSSYNSPLHF.

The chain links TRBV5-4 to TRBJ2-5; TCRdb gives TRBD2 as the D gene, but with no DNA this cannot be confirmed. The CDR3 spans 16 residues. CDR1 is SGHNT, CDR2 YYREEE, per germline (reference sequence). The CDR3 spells CASTHRGLLYQETQYF.

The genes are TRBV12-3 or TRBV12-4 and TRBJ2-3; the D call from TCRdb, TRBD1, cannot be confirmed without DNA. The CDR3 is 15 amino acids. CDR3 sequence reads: CASSLAPDRVDTQYF.

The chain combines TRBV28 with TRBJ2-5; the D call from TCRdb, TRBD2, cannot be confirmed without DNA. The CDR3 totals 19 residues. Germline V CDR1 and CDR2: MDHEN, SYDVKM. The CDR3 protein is CASSTVAGSGPEVRETQYF. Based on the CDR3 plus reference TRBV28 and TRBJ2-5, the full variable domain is DVKVTQSSRYLVKRTGEKVFLECVQDMDHENMFWYRQDPGLGLRLIYFSYDVKMKEKGDIPEGYSVSREKKERFSLILESASTNQTSMYLCASSTVAGSGPEVRETQYFGPGTRLLVL.

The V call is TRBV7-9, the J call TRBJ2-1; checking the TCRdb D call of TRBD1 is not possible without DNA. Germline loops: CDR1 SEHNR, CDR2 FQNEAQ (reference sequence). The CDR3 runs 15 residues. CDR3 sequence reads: CASSPLAGPYNEQFF.

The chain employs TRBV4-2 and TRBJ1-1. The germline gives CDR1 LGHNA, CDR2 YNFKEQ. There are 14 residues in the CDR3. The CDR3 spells CASSHFQTIQGAFF.

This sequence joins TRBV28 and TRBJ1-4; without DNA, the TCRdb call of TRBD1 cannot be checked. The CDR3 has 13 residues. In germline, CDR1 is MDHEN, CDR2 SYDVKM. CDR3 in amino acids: CASNDRVGEKLFF. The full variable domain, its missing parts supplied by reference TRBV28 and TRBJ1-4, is DVKVTQSSRYLVKRTGEKVFLECVQDMDHENMFWYRQDPGLGLRLIYFSYDVKMKEKGDIPEGYSVSREKKERFSLILESASTNQTSMYLCASNDRVGEKLFFGSGTQLSVL.

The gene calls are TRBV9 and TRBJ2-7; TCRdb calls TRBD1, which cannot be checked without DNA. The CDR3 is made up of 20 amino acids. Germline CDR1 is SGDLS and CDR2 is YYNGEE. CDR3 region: CASSVATGVNNRGFSYEQYF.

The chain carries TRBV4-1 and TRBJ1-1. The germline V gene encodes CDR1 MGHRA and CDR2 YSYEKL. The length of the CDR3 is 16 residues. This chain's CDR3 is CASSQEGGWEDTEAFF.

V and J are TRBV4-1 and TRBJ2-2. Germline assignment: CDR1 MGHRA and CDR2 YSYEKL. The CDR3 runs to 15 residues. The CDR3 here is CASSQDRVVTGELFF.

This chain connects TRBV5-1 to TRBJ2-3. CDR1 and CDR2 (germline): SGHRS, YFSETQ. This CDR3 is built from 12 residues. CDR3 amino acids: CASSLEANTQYF.

CDR3 loop: CAGSPTSSTDTQYF. The rearrangement joins TRBV28 to TRBJ2-3. Per germline, CDR1 MDHEN and CDR2 SYDVKM. This CDR3 comprises 14 residues.

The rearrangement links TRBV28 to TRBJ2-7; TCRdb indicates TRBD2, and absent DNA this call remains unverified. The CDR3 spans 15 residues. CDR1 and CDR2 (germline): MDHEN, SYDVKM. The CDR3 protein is CASSLYRLAEYEQYF.

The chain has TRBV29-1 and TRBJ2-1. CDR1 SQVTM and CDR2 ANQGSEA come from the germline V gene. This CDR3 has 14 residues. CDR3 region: CSVEPASSYNEQFF.

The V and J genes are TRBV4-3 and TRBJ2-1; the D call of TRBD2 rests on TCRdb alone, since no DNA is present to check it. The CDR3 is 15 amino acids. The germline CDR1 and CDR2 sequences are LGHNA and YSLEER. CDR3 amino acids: CASSRGSGGYNEQFF.

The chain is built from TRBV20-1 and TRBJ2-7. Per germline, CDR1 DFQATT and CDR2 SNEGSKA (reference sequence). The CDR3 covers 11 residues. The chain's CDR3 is CSARWDYEQYF.

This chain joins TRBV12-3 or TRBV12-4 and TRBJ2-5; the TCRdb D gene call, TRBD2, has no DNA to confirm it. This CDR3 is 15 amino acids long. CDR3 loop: CASSSLLAGGETQYF.

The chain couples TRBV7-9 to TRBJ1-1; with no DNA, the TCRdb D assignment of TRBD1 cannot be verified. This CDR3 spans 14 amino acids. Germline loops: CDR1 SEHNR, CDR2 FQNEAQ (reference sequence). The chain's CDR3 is CASLISGRGTEAFF.

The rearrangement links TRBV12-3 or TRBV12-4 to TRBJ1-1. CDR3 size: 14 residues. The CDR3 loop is CASRPTAGRSEAFF.